This T cell receptor beta chain was observed in a study of T cells after yellow fever vaccination. The wider study: Where fractions had low cell numbers, libraries were prepared from them with the SMART-Seq v4 Ultra Low Input RNA kit. Study outcomes and limitations: Booster sampling recovered most clones from primary vaccination (96% CD4, 88% CD8).

This CDR3 spans 15 amino acids. Trimming pared 1 base from V and 0 bases from J, leaving 8 bases between. This clonotype occurred many times. The target antigen is unknown. It was through 5'RACE template switching that TCR cDNA was made, with a universal primer site and UMIs added. TCRdb used MiXCR to reprocess the 5' RACE reads, holding one entry per CDR3 protein. The sample carries roughly 120,000 distinct CDR3 sequences, under 8% recorded once. V gene TRBV12-3 or TRBV12-4 combines with J gene TRBJ2-3, with D unresolved. The receptor's source is a young man who received the YFV17D yellow fever vaccine. The input for sequencing was CD4+ T cells sorted from PBMCs, taken 10 to 11 days after the first yellow fever vaccination. DNA for the CDR3: TGTGCCAGCAGTTTAGGGCAGGCCAGCACAGATACGCAGTATTTT. It specifies CASSLGQASTDTQYF.